This TCR beta chain is drawn from a study of T-cell reconstitution after alpha-beta-depleted transplantation in children. During its preparation, the TCRbeta library received unique molecular identifiers. TCRdb used MiXCR to reprocess the PCR reads, holding one entry per CDR3 protein. This sample has fewer than 750,000 distinct CDR3 sequences, with around 27% found just once. There are 16 residues in the CDR3. Between the trimmed V and J ends, which lost 6 bases and 0 bases, there was a span of 15 bases. Study results and limitations: The study traced high day-60 TCRbeta diversity in some patients to surviving recipient T cells and thymic progenitors. Where alpha-beta T cells came from about two months after transplant was reportedly several hundred expanded graft clones. Hyperexpanded clones declined; after one year, newly produced T cells mostly supplied diversity.

This clonotype was counted a few times. What it recognizes is unknown. The receptor was derived from a boy under three years old with Wiskott-Aldrich syndrome, due to receive a stem cell transplant. Sequenced here: PBMCs, sampled before TCRalphabeta/CD19-depleted stem cell transplant. The chain joins TRBV12-3 or TRBV12-4 to TRBJ2-1; weak D call: TRBD2 (6 bases). In DNA form, the CDR3 reads TGTGCCAGCAGCCCTACTCTAGCGTACTCCTACAATGAGCAGTTCTTC. It encodes CASSPTLAYSYNEQFF.